These 14 T cell receptor beta chains share one sample of origin, sequenced in a study of cytomegalovirus exposure and HLA in healthy donors. The primer mix had 60 Vbeta and 13 Jbeta primers. Assay: immunoSEQ multiplex PCR; the TCRdb copy retains only in-frame clones and omits some. The sample contains approximately 180,000 clones, nearly 80% of which appear only once. The specimen sequenced was PBMCs. The receptors originated from a man aged 40-49 years in good health and CMV-seropositive.

The J gene is TRBJ2-1, the V gene TRBV10-2; no clear D gene. CDR1 and CDR2 (germline): WSHSY, SAAADI. This CDR3 has 16 residues. Trimming stripped 0 bases from V and 4 bases from J, with 13 bases between. CDR3 DNA: TGCGCCAGCAGTGAGTCAAGCTTTCCGAGATACAATGAGCAGTTCTTC. Protein sequence: CASSESSFPRYNEQFF.

V gene TRBV6-1 combines with J gene TRBJ1-4, with 9 bases lining up with TRBD1. The CDR3 sequence is 14 residues long. V lost 5 bases, J lost 9 bases, and 7 bases stayed unmatched. Germline assignment: CDR1 MNHNS and CDR2 SASEGT. In DNA form, the CDR3 reads TGTGCCAGCAGTTTCCCGGGACAGGGTAAAAAACTGTTTTTT. Translating it yields CASSFPGQGKKLFF.

The chain links TRBV6-6 to TRBJ2-3; 9 bases are a match to TRBD2. Per the germline V gene, CDR1 is MNHNY and CDR2 is SVGAGI (reference sequence). The CDR3 loop spans 16 amino acids. V lost 6 bases and J lost 4; bases outside the gene matches: 11. CDR3 nucleotides: TGTGCCAGCAGCCCCGCGGAGGCGGGAGGGCCAGATACGCAGTATTTT. As protein: CASSPAEAGGPDTQYF.

The rearrangement joins TRBV5-1 to TRBJ1-2, with 9 bases identical to TRBD1. CDR1 is SGHRS and CDR2 is YFSETQ in the germline V gene. This CDR3 has 15 amino acids. V shed 2 bases, J shed 3 bases, and the junction held 5 bases outside the gene matches. The CDR3 DNA reads as TGCGCCAGCAGCTTACAGACAGGGGGTGACTATGGCTACACCTTC. Its translation is CASSLQTGGDYGYTF.

This clone has a single count. Written as DNA, the CDR3 is TGTGCCAGCAGCTTACCCCGGGACAGGGGGTTCTCCGGGGAGCTGTTTTTT. It codes for CASSLPRDRGFSGELFF. The V gene is TRBV7-8, the J gene TRBJ2-2, with 11 nucleotides matching TRBD1. The CDR3 is 17 residues long. Looked up from germline, CDR1 is SGHVS and CDR2 is FQNEAQ. V dropped 2 bases and J dropped 6; count of bases not matched to a gene: 8. Looking up the rest from reference TRBV7-8 and TRBJ2-2 gives the full variable domain: GAGVSQSPRYKVAKRGQDVALRCDPISGHVSLFWYQQALGQGPEFLTYFQNEAQLDKSGLPSDRFFAERPEGSVSTLKIQRTQQEDSAVYLCASSLPRDRGFSGELFFGEGSRLTVL.

This chain joins TRBV7-2 and TRBJ2-3; a possible D gene is TRBD1 (6 bases). CDR3 length equals 15 residues. Between the trimmed V and J ends, which lost 5 bases and 1 base, there was a span of 13 bases. Germline CDR1 SGHTA, CDR2 FQGNSA. CDR3 in DNA: TGTGCCAGCAGCCTATGGGACACTCGCACAGATACGCAGTATTTT. Residues: CASSLWDTRTDTQYF. Supplemented by reference TRBV7-2 and TRBJ2-3, the full variable domain reads GAGVSQSPSNKVTEKGKDVELRCDPISGHTALYWYRQSLGQGLEFLIYFQGNSAPDKSGLPSDRFSAERTGGSVSTLTIQRTQQEDSAVYLCASSLWDTRTDTQYFGPGTRLTVL.

This clone was observed once. The chain employs TRBV6-5 and TRBJ2-7; possibly TRBD2 for D (6 bases). This CDR3 contains 14 residues. V lost 2 bases and J 7 bases, leaving 15 bases between the germline ends. CDR1 and CDR2 from the germline V gene are MNHEY and SVGAGI. CDR3 loop: CASSYAGLTKEQYF. CDR3 in DNA: TGTGCCAGCAGTTACGCTGGACTAACCAAGGAGCAGTACTTC.

The V and J genes are TRBV5-1 and TRBJ1-4, with 10 nucleotides matching TRBD1. V was clipped by 1 base and J by 5 bases; unmatched bases: 5. This CDR3 region has 16 residues. Germline CDR1 and CDR2: SGHRS and YFSETQ. Written as DNA, the CDR3 is TGCGCCAGCAGCTTGTCCCCGACAGGGGGCAATGAAAAACTGTTTTTT. Translation: CASSLSPTGGNEKLFF.

The rearrangement uses TRBV2 and TRBJ1-2; 10 bases are a match to TRBD1. The CDR3 consists of 14 residues. In germline, CDR1 is SNHLY, CDR2 FYNNEI. J was trimmed by 8 bases and V by 9 bases; bases with no gene match: 12. The CDR3 loop reads CASTIRDRGNGYTF. The CDR3 DNA follows: TGTGCCAGTACGATTAGGGACAGGGGCAACGGCTACACCTTC. Full variable domain (remainder filled in from reference TRBV2 and TRBJ1-2): EPEVTQTPSHQVTQMGQEVILRCVPISNHLYFYWYRQILGQKVEFLVSFYNNEISEKSEIFDDQFSVERPDGSNFTLKIRSTKLEDSAMYFCASTIRDRGNGYTFGSGTRLTVV.

The rearrangement links TRBV28 to TRBJ1-3; D remains ambiguous. V lost 2 bases, J lost 0 bases, and 8 bases lay in between. The CDR3 extends over 15 amino acids. CDR1 MDHEN and CDR2 SYDVKM come from the germline V gene. CDR3: CASSLPTGSGNTIYF. CDR3 in DNA: TGTGCCAGCAGTTTACCGACGGGCTCTGGAAACACCATATATTTT.

The V and J genes are TRBV6-4 and TRBJ2-6; D gene ambiguous. Germline CDR1 and CDR2: MRHNA and SNTAGT. V gave up 6 bases and J gave up 1 base, with 4 bases separating them. The CDR3 consists of 13 residues. The CDR3 reads CASRESGANVLTF. CDR3 sequence (DNA): TGTGCCAGCAGAGAGTCTGGGGCCAACGTCCTGACTTTC.

The rearrangement links TRBV18 to TRBJ2-1; a possible D gene is TRBD2 (5 bases). The CDR3 runs to 15 residues. Trimming stripped 4 bases from V and 3 bases from J, with 13 bases between. Germline loops: CDR1 KGHSH, CDR2 LQKENI. The DNA of the CDR3 is TGTGCCAGCTCACTTATGAGCGGCCTCTACAATGAGCAGTTCTTC. This encodes CASSLMSGLYNEQFF. Full variable domain (rest looked up from reference TRBV18 and TRBJ2-1): NAGVMQNPRHLVRRRGQEARLRCSPMKGHSHVYWYRQLPEEGLKFMVYLQKENIIDESGMPKERFSAEFPKEGPSILRIQQVVRGDSAAYFCASSLMSGLYNEQFFGPGTRLTVL.

The rearrangement links TRBV19 to TRBJ1-1, with D maybe TRBD1 (6 bases). Trimming took off 5 bases at V and 0 bases at J, with 19 bases between the two ends. Germline values: CDR1 LNHDA, CDR2 SQIVND (reference sequence). The CDR3 is made up of 17 amino acids. CDR3 nucleotides: TGTGCCAGTAGTTCCCCCGCGGGGGCCTTTTTGAACACTGAAGCTTTCTTT. Translation: CASSSPAGAFLNTEAFF.

This chain connects TRBV4-1 to TRBJ2-1, with 12 bases lining up with TRBD2. The CDR3 has 20 amino acids. V lost 1 base to trimming and J lost 4 bases; unmatched junction nucleotides: 14. Germline CDR1 and CDR2: MGHRA and YSYEKL. The CDR3: CASSQVGLAGPAFPYNEQFF. The CDR3 nucleotides are TGCGCCAGCAGCCAAGTAGGACTAGCGGGACCCGCGTTTCCTTACAATGAGCAGTTCTTC.